This entry is about one T cell receptor beta chain. The data originate from a study of blood T cell repertoires in COVID-19. As for the study in general: PBMCs, B-cell-depleted T cells, or T cells provided the cDNA or gDNA that made up the material.

The repertoire was sequenced with immunoSEQ multiplex PCR; TCRdb's copy has only in-frame clones and lacks some. The sample yields some 320,000 clones, roughly nine tenths seen once. The CDR3 length is 13 residues. CDR1 and CDR2 (germline): LGHDT, YNNKEL (reference sequence). Trimming took 4 bases from V and 5 from J, leaving 11 bases between them. The sample consisted of peripheral blood. The rearrangement links TRBV3-1 (or the pseudogene TRBV3-2) to TRBJ1-1, with D maybe TRBD1 (6 bases). The receptor was isolated from a woman aged 25-40 years with COVID-19, enrolled during active disease. DNA for the CDR3: TGTGCCAGCAGCCGGACAGCAGGGACTGAAGCTTTCTTT. Its translation is CASSRTAGTEAFF.